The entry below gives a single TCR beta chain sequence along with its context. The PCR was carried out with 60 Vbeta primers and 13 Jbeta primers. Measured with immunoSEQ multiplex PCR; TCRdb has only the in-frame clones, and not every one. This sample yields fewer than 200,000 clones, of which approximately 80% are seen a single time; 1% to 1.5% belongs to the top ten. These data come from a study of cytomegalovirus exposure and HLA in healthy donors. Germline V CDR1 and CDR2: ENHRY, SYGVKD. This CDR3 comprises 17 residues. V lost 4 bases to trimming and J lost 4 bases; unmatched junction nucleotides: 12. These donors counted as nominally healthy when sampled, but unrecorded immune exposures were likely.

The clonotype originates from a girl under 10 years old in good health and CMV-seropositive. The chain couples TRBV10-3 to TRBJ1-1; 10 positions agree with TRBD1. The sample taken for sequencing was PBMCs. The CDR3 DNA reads TGTGCCATCAGTGCGGGTGGGGGGACAGGGGAAGGCACTGAAGCTTTCTTT. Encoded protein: CAISAGGGTGEGTEAFF.